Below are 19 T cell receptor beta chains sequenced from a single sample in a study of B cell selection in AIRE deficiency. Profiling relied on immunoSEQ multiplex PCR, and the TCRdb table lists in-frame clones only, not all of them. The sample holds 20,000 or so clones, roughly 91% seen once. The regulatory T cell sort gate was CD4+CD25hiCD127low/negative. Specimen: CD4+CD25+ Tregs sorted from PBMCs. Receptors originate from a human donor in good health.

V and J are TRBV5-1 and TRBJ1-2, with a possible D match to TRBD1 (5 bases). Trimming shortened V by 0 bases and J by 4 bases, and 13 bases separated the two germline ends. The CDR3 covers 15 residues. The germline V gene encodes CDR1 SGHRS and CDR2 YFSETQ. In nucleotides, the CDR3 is TGCGCCAGCAGCTTGGACTTACAGGCACCCTATGGCTACACCTTC. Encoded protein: CASSLDLQAPYGYTF.

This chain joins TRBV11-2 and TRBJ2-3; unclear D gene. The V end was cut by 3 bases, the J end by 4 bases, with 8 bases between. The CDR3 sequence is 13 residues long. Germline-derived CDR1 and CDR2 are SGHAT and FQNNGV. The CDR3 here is CASSFSASDTQYF. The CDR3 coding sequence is TGTGCCAGCAGCTTTTCTGCGTCAGATACGCAGTATTTT.

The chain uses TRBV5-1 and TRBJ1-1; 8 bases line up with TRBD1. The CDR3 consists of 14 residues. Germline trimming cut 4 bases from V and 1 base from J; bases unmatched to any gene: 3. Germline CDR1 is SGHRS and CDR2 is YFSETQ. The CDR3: CASSGQGWNTEAFF. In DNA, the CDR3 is TGCGCCAGCAGCGGACAGGGCTGGAACACTGAAGCTTTCTTT.

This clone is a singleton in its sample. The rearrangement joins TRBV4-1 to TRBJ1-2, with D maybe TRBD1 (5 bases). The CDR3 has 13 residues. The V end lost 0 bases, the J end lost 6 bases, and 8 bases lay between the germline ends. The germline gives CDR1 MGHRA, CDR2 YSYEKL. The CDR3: CASSQDNRNGYTF. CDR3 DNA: TGCGCCAGCAGCCAAGATAACAGGAATGGCTACACCTTC.

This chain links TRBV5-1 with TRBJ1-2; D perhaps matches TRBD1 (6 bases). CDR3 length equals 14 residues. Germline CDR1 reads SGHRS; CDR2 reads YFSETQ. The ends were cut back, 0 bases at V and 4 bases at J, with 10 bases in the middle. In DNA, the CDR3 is TGCGCCAGCAGCTTGGGGACAGACGCCTATGGCTACACCTTC. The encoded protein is CASSLGTDAYGYTF.

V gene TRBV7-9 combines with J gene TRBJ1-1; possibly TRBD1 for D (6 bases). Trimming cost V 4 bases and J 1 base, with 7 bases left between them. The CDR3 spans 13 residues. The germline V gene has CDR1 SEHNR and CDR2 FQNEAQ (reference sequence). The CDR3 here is CASSSQGNTEAFF. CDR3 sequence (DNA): TGTGCCAGCAGCTCACAGGGGAACACTGAAGCTTTCTTT.

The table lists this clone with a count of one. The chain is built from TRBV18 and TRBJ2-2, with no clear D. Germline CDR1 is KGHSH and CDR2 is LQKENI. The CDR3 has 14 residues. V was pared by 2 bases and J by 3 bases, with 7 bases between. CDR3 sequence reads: CASSPLSDTGELFF. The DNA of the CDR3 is TGTGCCAGCTCACCATTAAGCGACACCGGGGAGCTGTTTTTT.

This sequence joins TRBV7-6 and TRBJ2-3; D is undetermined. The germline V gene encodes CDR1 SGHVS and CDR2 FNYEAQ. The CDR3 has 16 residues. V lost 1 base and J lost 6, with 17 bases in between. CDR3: CASSLGDPGKADTQYF. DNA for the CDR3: TGTGCCAGCAGCTTAGGCGATCCCGGTAAGGCCGATACGCAGTATTTT.

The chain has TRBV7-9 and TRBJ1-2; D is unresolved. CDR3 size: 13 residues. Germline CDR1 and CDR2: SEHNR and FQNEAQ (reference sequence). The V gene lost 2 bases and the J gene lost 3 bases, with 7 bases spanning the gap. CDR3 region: CASSLTGDYGYTF. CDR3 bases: TGTGCCAGCAGCTTAACGGGCGACTATGGCTACACCTTC.

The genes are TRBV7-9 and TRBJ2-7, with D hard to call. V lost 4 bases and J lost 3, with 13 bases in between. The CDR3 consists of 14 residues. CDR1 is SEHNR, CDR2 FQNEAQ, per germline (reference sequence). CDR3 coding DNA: TGTGCCAGCAGCTCCCCCTTCGGCGGCTACGAGCAGTACTTC. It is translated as CASSSPFGGYEQYF. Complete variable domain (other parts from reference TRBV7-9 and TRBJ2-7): DTGVSQNPRHKITKRGQNVTFRCDPISEHNRLYWYRQTLGQGPEFLTYFQNEAQLEKSRLLSDRFSAERPKGSFSTLEIQRTEQGDSAMYLCASSSPFGGYEQYFGPGTRLTVT.

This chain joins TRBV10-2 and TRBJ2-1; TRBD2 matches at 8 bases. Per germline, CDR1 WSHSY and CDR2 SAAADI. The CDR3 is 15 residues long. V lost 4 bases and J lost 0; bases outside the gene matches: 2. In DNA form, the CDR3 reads TGCGCCAGCAGTGGCGGGACTAGCTCCTACAATGAGCAGTTCTTC. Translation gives CASSGGTSSYNEQFF.

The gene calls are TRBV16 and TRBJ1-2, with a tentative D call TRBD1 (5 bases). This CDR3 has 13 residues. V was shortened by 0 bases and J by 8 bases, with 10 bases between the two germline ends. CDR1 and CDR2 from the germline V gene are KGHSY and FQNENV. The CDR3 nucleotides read TGTGCCAGCAGCCAATCGAACCGGGGGGGCTACACCTTC. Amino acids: CASSQSNRGGYTF.

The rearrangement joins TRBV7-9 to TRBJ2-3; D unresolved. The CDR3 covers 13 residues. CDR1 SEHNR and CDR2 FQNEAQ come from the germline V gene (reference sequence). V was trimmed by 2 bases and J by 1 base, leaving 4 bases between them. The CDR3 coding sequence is TGTGCCAGCAGCTTATTCGGCACAGATACGCAGTATTTT. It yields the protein CASSLFGTDTQYF.

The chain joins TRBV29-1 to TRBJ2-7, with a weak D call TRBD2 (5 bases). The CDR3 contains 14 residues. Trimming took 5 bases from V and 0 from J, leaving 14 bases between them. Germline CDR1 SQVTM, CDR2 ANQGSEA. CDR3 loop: CSVLAGNPSYEQYF. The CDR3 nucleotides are TGCAGCGTTCTTGCCGGGAATCCCTCCTACGAGCAGTACTTC.

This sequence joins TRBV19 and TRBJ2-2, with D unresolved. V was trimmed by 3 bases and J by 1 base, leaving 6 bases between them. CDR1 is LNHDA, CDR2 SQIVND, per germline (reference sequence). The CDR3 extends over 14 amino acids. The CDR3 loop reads CASSIGLNTGELFF. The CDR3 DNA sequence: TGTGCCAGTAGTATTGGCCTGAACACCGGGGAGCTGTTTTTT.

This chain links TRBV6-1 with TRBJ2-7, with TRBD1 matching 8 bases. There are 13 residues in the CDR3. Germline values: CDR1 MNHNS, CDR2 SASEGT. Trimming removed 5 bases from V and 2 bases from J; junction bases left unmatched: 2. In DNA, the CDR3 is TGTGCCAGCAGTAGACAGGGGACCTACGAGCAGTACTTC. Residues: CASSRQGTYEQYF.

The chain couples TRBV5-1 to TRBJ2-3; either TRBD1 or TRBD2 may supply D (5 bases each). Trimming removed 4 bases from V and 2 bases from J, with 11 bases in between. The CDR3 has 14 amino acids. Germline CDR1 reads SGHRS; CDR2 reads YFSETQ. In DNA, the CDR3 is TGCGCCAGCAGCGGTGGGACCTTCACAGATACGCAGTATTTT. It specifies CASSGGTFTDTQYF. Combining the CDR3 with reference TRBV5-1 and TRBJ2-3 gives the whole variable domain KAGVTQTPRYLIKTRGQQVTLSCSPISGHRSVSWYQQTPGQGLQFLFEYFSETQRNKGNFPGRFSGRQFSNSRSEMNVSTLELGDSALYLCASSGGTFTDTQYFGPGTRLTVL.

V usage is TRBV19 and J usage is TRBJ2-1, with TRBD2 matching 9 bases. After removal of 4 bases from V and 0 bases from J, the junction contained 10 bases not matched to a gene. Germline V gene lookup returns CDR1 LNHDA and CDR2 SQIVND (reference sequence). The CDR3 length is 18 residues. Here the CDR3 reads CASSRTLPRGGSYNEQFF. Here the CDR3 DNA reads TGTGCCAGTAGTAGAACTCTCCCGCGGGGGGGCTCCTACAATGAGCAGTTCTTC.

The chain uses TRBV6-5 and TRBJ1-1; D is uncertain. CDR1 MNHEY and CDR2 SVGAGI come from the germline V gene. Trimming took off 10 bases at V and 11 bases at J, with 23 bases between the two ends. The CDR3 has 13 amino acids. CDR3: CATGIVKLEGAFF. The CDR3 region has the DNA TGTGCCACTGGCATCGTAAAGTTGGAGGGTGCTTTCTTT.